A selection of T cell receptor beta chains follows, all from one sample in a study of human T cells and chemical hapten exposure. TCRdb processed the RACE reads anew with MiXCR; each CDR3 protein has one entry. The sample records under 450,000 distinct CDR3 sequences, nearly 6.5% being singletons. This specimen consisted of whole blood, obtained in connection with sensitization to the hapten diphenylcyclopropenone (DPC). The receptors were sampled from a young woman with alopecia areata. Some clones in this sample may be carry-over from other donors' samples. CDR3s include the opening cysteine and the closing phenylalanine or tryptophan. The D gene is left open where the match is weak. Not all rows give a size; the values are once, few, many and, for expanded clones, a class.

D gene: TRBD1; CDR3 length: 16; clone size: few; V gene: TRBV5-5; J gene: TRBJ1-2; CDR3 protein: CASRPVGQGGNYGYTF; CDR3 DNA: TGTGCCAGCAGACCCGTAGGACAGGGGGGAAACTATGGCTACACCTTC
D gene: NA; CDR3 length: 15; clone size: NA; V gene: TRBV7-8; J gene: TRBJ2-5; CDR3 protein: CASSSLGRAQETQYF; CDR3 DNA: TGTGCCAGCAGCTCCCTAGGACGGGCCCAAGAGACCCAGTACTTC
D gene: NA; CDR3 length: 15; clone size: few; V gene: TRBV7-9; J gene: TRBJ1-2; CDR3 protein: CASSSQAPQTYGYTF; CDR3 DNA: TGTGCCAGCAGCTCGCAGGCGCCTCAAACCTATGGCTACACCTTC
D gene: NA; CDR3 length: 12; clone size: NA; V gene: TRBV12-3/TRBV12-4; J gene: TRBJ1-1; CDR3 protein: CASKGPTTEAFF; CDR3 DNA: TGTGCCAGCAAGGGACCCACCACTGAAGCTTTCTTT
D gene: TRBD2; CDR3 length: 16; clone size: many; V gene: TRBV9; J gene: TRBJ2-3; CDR3 protein: CATLLRLAGAEDTQYF; CDR3 DNA: TGTGCCACACTCCTCAGACTAGCGGGGGCGGAGGATACGCAGTATTTT
D gene: NA; CDR3 length: 15; clone size: few; V gene: TRBV3-1; J gene: TRBJ2-3; CDR3 protein: CASSQATGGTDTQYF; CDR3 DNA: TGTGCCAGCAGCCAAGCGACGGGCGGTACAGATACGCAGTATTTT
D gene: TRBD1; CDR3 length: 14; clone size: few; V gene: TRBV20-1; J gene: TRBJ1-4; CDR3 protein: CSATSGTGAEKLFF; CDR3 DNA: TGCAGTGCTACCTCCGGGACAGGGGCAGAAAAACTGTTTTTT
D gene: NA; CDR3 length: 14; clone size: NA; V gene: TRBV3-1; J gene: TRBJ1-2; CDR3 protein: CASSQRNRLLSGTF; CDR3 DNA: TGTGCCAGCAGCCAAAGAAACAGGCTCCTCTCGGGCACCTTC
D gene: NA; CDR3 length: 12; clone size: many; V gene: TRBV12-3/TRBV12-4; J gene: TRBJ1-5; CDR3 protein: CASSFGLRPQHF; CDR3 DNA: TGTGCCAGCAGTTTCGGTTTGAGGCCCCAGCATTTT
D gene: NA; CDR3 length: 13; clone size: NA; V gene: TRBV14; J gene: TRBJ2-5; CDR3 protein: CASSQDPLGDQYF; CDR3 DNA: TGTGCCAGCAGCCAAGATCCCCTAGGGGACCAGTACTTC
D gene: NA; CDR3 length: 17; clone size: many; V gene: TRBV21-1; J gene: TRBJ1-5; CDR3 protein: CASGTGTGPYSNQPQHF; CDR3 DNA: TGTGCCAGCGGCACCGGGACAGGCCCTTATAGCAATCAGCCCCAGCATTTT
D gene: NA; CDR3 length: 12; clone size: many; V gene: TRBV12-3/TRBV12-4; J gene: TRBJ2-1; CDR3 protein: CASSRPSEVRFF; CDR3 DNA: TGTGCCAGCAGTCGACCTAGCGAGGTCAGGTTCTTC
D gene: TRBD2; CDR3 length: 13; clone size: NA; V gene: TRBV24-1; J gene: TRBJ2-3; CDR3 protein: CATRLAGTDTQYF; CDR3 DNA: TGTGCCACCAGACTAGCGGGCACAGATACGCAGTATTTT
D gene: TRBD1; CDR3 length: 13; clone size: many; V gene: TRBV29-1; J gene: TRBJ2-1; CDR3 protein: CSVAGTGGNEQFF; CDR3 DNA: TGCAGCGTTGCCGGGACAGGGGGCAATGAGCAGTTCTTC
D gene: NA; CDR3 length: 17; clone size: many; V gene: TRBV15; J gene: TRBJ1-4; CDR3 protein: CATSREYLTWADEKLFF; CDR3 DNA: TGTGCCACCAGCAGAGAATATCTAACATGGGCGGATGAAAAACTGTTTTTT
D gene: NA; CDR3 length: 14; clone size: many; V gene: TRBV18; J gene: TRBJ1-5; CDR3 protein: CASSPLDSNQPQHF; CDR3 DNA: TGTGCCAGCTCACCCTTGGATAGCAATCAGCCCCAGCATTTT
D gene: TRBD1; CDR3 length: 17; clone size: NA; V gene: TRBV4-2; J gene: TRBJ1-2; CDR3 protein: CASSQARGQGVNYGYTF; CDR3 DNA: TGTGCCAGCAGCCAAGCCCGGGGACAGGGAGTTAACTATGGCTACACCTTC
D gene: NA; CDR3 length: 14; clone size: many; V gene: TRBV5-1; J gene: TRBJ1-1; CDR3 protein: CASSLEGEGTEAFF; CDR3 DNA: TGCGCCAGCAGCTTGGAGGGGGAGGGCACTGAAGCTTTCTTT
D gene: TRBD2; CDR3 length: 18; clone size: NA; V gene: TRBV4-1; J gene: TRBJ2-7; CDR3 protein: CASSQGPGLAGGPHEQYF; CDR3 DNA: TGCGCCAGCAGCCAAGGACCGGGACTAGCGGGGGGGCCCCACGAGCAGTACTTC
D gene: NA; CDR3 length: 16; clone size: NA; V gene: TRBV5-1; J gene: TRBJ2-2; CDR3 protein: CASSGGREIMPGELFF; CDR3 DNA: TGCGCCAGCAGCGGGGGACGGGAGATTATGCCCGGGGAGCTGTTTTTT
D gene: TRBD2; CDR3 length: 16; clone size: many; V gene: TRBV12-5; J gene: TRBJ2-3; CDR3 protein: CASGLVLREETDTQYF; CDR3 DNA: TGTGCTAGTGGTTTGGTATTGCGGGAGGAAACAGATACGCAGTATTTT
D gene: TRBD1; CDR3 length: 19; clone size: few; V gene: TRBV7-2; J gene: TRBJ2-6; CDR3 protein: CASSFRQGATETGANVLTF; CDR3 DNA: TGTGCCAGCAGCTTTCGACAGGGGGCCACTGAGACTGGGGCCAACGTCCTGACTTTC
D gene: NA; CDR3 length: 15; clone size: NA; V gene: TRBV10-3; J gene: TRBJ1-6; CDR3 protein: CAISGGSSYNSPLHF; CDR3 DNA: TGTGCCATCAGTGGAGGGAGCTCCTATAATTCACCCCTCCACTTT
D gene: NA; CDR3 length: 15; clone size: many; V gene: TRBV11-1; J gene: TRBJ1-1; CDR3 protein: CASSPIRTMNTEAFF; CDR3 DNA: TGTGCCAGCAGCCCTATACGGACGATGAACACTGAAGCTTTCTTT
D gene: TRBD2; CDR3 length: 16; clone size: few; V gene: TRBV7-2; J gene: TRBJ2-1; CDR3 protein: CASSLKPPSGYNEQFF; CDR3 DNA: TGTGCCAGCAGCTTAAAACCCCCTAGCGGGTACAATGAGCAGTTCTTC
D gene: NA; CDR3 length: 14; clone size: NA; V gene: TRBV5-1; J gene: TRBJ2-7; CDR3 protein: CASSPTARAYEQYF; CDR3 DNA: TGCGCCAGCTCCCCCACGGCACGGGCCTACGAGCAGTACTTC
D gene: TRBD1; CDR3 length: 15; clone size: many; V gene: TRBV13; J gene: TRBJ1-2; CDR3 protein: CASSSTGYLPYGYTF; CDR3 DNA: TGTGCCAGCAGTTCGACAGGGTATCTTCCCTATGGCTACACCTTC
D gene: NA; CDR3 length: 15; clone size: few; V gene: TRBV5-1; J gene: TRBJ1-2; CDR3 protein: CASSLELAVGDGYTF; CDR3 DNA: TGCGCCAGCAGCTTGGAGCTGGCCGTGGGCGATGGCTACACCTTC
D gene: NA; CDR3 length: 13; clone size: many; V gene: TRBV28; J gene: TRBJ1-6; CDR3 protein: CASSSGWNSPLHF; CDR3 DNA: TGTGCCAGCAGTTCCGGGTGGAATTCACCCCTCCACTTT
D gene: NA; CDR3 length: 14; clone size: NA; V gene: TRBV5-1; J gene: TRBJ2-3; CDR3 protein: CASSLAEYTDTQYF; CDR3 DNA: TGCGCCAGCAGCTTGGCGGAGTACACAGATACGCAGTATTTT
D gene: NA; CDR3 length: 12; clone size: many; V gene: TRBV6-6; J gene: TRBJ1-1; CDR3 protein: CASSSMNTEAFF; CDR3 DNA: TGTGCCAGCAGTTCAATGAACACTGAAGCTTTCTTT
D gene: NA; CDR3 length: 15; clone size: few; V gene: TRBV7-2; J gene: TRBJ2-5; CDR3 protein: CASSLAGTGHETQYF; CDR3 DNA: TGTGCCAGCAGCTTAGCGGGGACGGGGCACGAGACCCAGTACTTC
D gene: NA; CDR3 length: 16; clone size: NA; V gene: TRBV9; J gene: TRBJ2-3; CDR3 protein: CASSVGAGMGTDTQYF; CDR3 DNA: TGTGCCAGCAGCGTAGGGGCAGGAATGGGCACAGATACGCAGTATTTT
D gene: NA; CDR3 length: 15; clone size: few; V gene: TRBV18; J gene: TRBJ1-4; CDR3 protein: CASSPDSATNEKLFF; CDR3 DNA: TGTGCCAGCTCACCAGACAGTGCAACTAATGAAAAACTGTTTTTT
D gene: NA; CDR3 length: 13; clone size: few; V gene: TRBV12-3/TRBV12-4; J gene: TRBJ2-3; CDR3 protein: CASSLWGADTQYF; CDR3 DNA: TGTGCCAGCAGTTTATGGGGAGCAGATACGCAGTATTTT
D gene: TRBD1; CDR3 length: 16; clone size: many; V gene: TRBV7-9; J gene: TRBJ1-2; CDR3 protein: CASSSPGQGTNYGYTF; CDR3 DNA: TGTGCCAGCAGCTCACCGGGACAGGGGACTAACTATGGCTACACCTTC
D gene: NA; CDR3 length: 15; clone size: many; V gene: TRBV4-1; J gene: TRBJ1-4; CDR3 protein: CASSQAPAANEKLFF; CDR3 DNA: TGCGCCAGCAGCCAAGCGCCGGCAGCTAATGAAAAACTGTTTTTT
D gene: NA; CDR3 length: 13; clone size: NA; V gene: TRBV2; J gene: TRBJ1-6; CDR3 protein: CASRQEDNSPLHF; CDR3 DNA: TGTGCCAGCAGGCAGGAGGATAATTCACCCCTCCACTTT
D gene: NA; CDR3 length: 16; clone size: few; V gene: TRBV7-9; J gene: TRBJ2-7; CDR3 protein: CASTQNYGGVSYEQYF; CDR3 DNA: TGTGCCAGCACCCAAAATTACGGCGGGGTCTCCTACGAGCAGTACTTC
D gene: TRBD1; CDR3 length: 15; clone size: few; V gene: TRBV7-8; J gene: TRBJ1-1; CDR3 protein: CASSGGTGTGTEAFF; CDR3 DNA: TGTGCCAGCAGCGGAGGGACAGGGACTGGGACTGAAGCTTTCTTT
D gene: TRBD1; CDR3 length: 16; clone size: many; V gene: TRBV15; J gene: TRBJ2-1; CDR3 protein: CATTLLGQGRENEQFF; CDR3 DNA: TGTGCCACCACCCTGCTAGGACAGGGGCGAGAGAATGAGCAGTTCTTC
D gene: NA; CDR3 length: 15; clone size: few; V gene: TRBV3-1; J gene: TRBJ2-3; CDR3 protein: CASSQPRGYPDTQYF; CDR3 DNA: TGTGCCAGCAGCCAACCCAGGGGCTACCCAGATACGCAGTATTTT
D gene: NA; CDR3 length: 14; clone size: many; V gene: TRBV9; J gene: TRBJ1-2; CDR3 protein: CASSRQDPNYGYTF; CDR3 DNA: TGTGCCAGCTCAAGACAGGACCCGAACTATGGCTACACCTTC
D gene: TRBD1; CDR3 length: 15; clone size: many; V gene: TRBV5-4; J gene: TRBJ1-1; CDR3 protein: CASSSRTGTLTEAFF; CDR3 DNA: TGTGCCAGCAGCTCTCGGACAGGGACGTTGACTGAAGCTTTCTTT
D gene: NA; CDR3 length: 14; clone size: many; V gene: TRBV28; J gene: TRBJ1-5; CDR3 protein: CASTSLGSGQPQHF; CDR3 DNA: TGTGCCAGCACATCCCTAGGGTCTGGACAGCCCCAGCATTTT
D gene: NA; CDR3 length: 17; clone size: many; V gene: TRBV6-5; J gene: TRBJ1-6; CDR3 protein: CATLGEVVQGRGSPLHF; CDR3 DNA: TGTGCCACCCTGGGGGAAGTTGTCCAGGGCCGGGGTTCACCCCTCCACTTT
D gene: NA; CDR3 length: 18; clone size: NA; V gene: TRBV6-5; J gene: TRBJ2-6; CDR3 protein: CASSYSGRRDYGANVLTF; CDR3 DNA: TGTGCCAGCAGTTACTCGGGGCGCAGGGATTATGGGGCCAACGTCCTGACTTTC
D gene: NA; CDR3 length: 15; clone size: NA; V gene: TRBV7-9; J gene: TRBJ2-3; CDR3 protein: CASSLGRVGTDTQYF; CDR3 DNA: TGTGCCAGCAGCTTGGGCAGGGTTGGTACAGATACGCAGTATTTT
D gene: NA; CDR3 length: 15; clone size: many; V gene: TRBV18; J gene: TRBJ1-1; CDR3 protein: CASSQPGRSNTEAFF; CDR3 DNA: TGTGCCAGCTCACAGCCGGGACGCTCGAACACTGAAGCTTTCTTT
D gene: NA; CDR3 length: 15; clone size: NA; V gene: TRBV4-2; J gene: TRBJ2-6; CDR3 protein: CASSPRLGGANVLTF; CDR3 DNA: TGTGCCAGCAGCCCTCGGCTCGGGGGGGCCAACGTCCTGACTTTC
D gene: NA; CDR3 length: 16; clone size: few; V gene: TRBV3-1; J gene: TRBJ1-4; CDR3 protein: CASSQVLIATNEKLFF; CDR3 DNA: TGTGCCAGCAGCCAAGTCCTGATCGCAACTAATGAAAAACTGTTTTTT
D gene: TRBD1; CDR3 length: 15; clone size: few; V gene: TRBV12-3/TRBV12-4; J gene: TRBJ2-5; CDR3 protein: CASSWTGTYQETQYF; CDR3 DNA: TGTGCCAGCAGTTGGACAGGGACGTACCAAGAGACCCAGTACTTC
D gene: TRBD1; CDR3 length: 12; clone size: NA; V gene: TRBV2; J gene: TRBJ2-3; CDR3 protein: CASSVDRQRQYF; CDR3 DNA: TGTGCCAGCAGTGTGGACAGGCAAAGACAGTATTTT
D gene: TRBD1; CDR3 length: 15; clone size: NA; V gene: TRBV6-2/TRBV6-3; J gene: TRBJ2-7; CDR3 protein: CASSYYGTGDYEQYF; CDR3 DNA: TGTGCCAGCAGTTACTACGGGACAGGGGATTACGAGCAGTACTTC
D gene: NA; CDR3 length: 14; clone size: NA; V gene: TRBV4-2; J gene: TRBJ2-3; CDR3 protein: CASSRGRGSNTQYF; CDR3 DNA: TGTGCCAGCAGCCGGGGCCGAGGCTCGAATACGCAGTATTTT